This TCR beta chain was identified during a study of shared clonotypes between healthy human individuals (dated by TCRdb to the early 2020s). Concerning the study at large: The cohort comprised a couple of women and three men aged 18 to 49 years. To increase sequencing depth and limit assay-specific biases, different laboratories used diverse techniques to prepare libraries and sequence TCR repertoires. Blood TCR repertoires of roughly five healthy adults were deeply sequenced to estimate repertoire size and the extent of clonotype sharing between individuals. Between about 0.9 and 10 billion PBMCs per donor were obtained by leukapheresis. Per donor, three plates each were used for CD4 naive and CD4 memory, two for CD8 naive, and one for CD8 memory. Points the paper makes about the study in general: Rarefaction of sorted-subset datasets indicated incomplete sequencing despite the large sequencing depth. Sampling was restricted to blood, and TCR repertoires in tissue are likely to differ from TCR repertoires in blood. Estimated clonotype richness was generally larger for naive than for memory subsets. Based on pairwise subsampling, the degree of clonotype sharing among donors was expected to be affected by sequencing depth. The small number of donors limited the genetic and exposure-history diversity represented. Sharing across four donors was observed for about 5% of naive CD4, around 3.5% of naive CD8, roughly 2.3% of memory CD4, and around 0.44% of memory CD8 clonotypes. Compared with non-shared clonotypes, clonotypes shared by all four sorted-subset donors had higher generation probabilities.

The CDR3, cysteine through phenylalanine, is 14 amino acids long. The DNA shown is the 42-base CDR3, in frame from base 1. CDR1 and CDR2, looked up from the germline V gene (reference sequence), are SSHAT and FNYEAQ. From V the trimming removes 5 bases and from J it removes 1 base, while the gene matches leave 3 bases of the junction unaccounted for. Donors were healthy HIV-negative adults with no recently reported acute infections or vaccinations. All donors were Caucasian adults living in Nashville, Tennessee, USA. Magnetic negative selection was used to enrich CD4+ T cells, after which naive cells were positively selected on CD45RA and the negative fraction became the memory subset. Blood was collected by leukapheresis, and PBMCs were isolated by Ficoll-Histopaque density gradient centrifugation and then cryopreserved in liquid nitrogen vapor phase. Purity and quantity of every magnetically sorted T cell population were checked by analytical flow cytometry. From each sorted fraction, genomic DNA was isolated and quantified by UV absorbance on a Nanodrop 2000c.

Points on this clone: The clone's antigen remains unknown. No much larger clonotype is one base removed from it; base qualities were not supplied.

TCR CDR3 regions were amplified from genomic DNA by multiplex PCR using the deep immunoSEQ assay. Extracted genomic DNA from each cell subset was spread evenly across all wells of several immunoSEQ 96-well plates, with each plate serving as a replicate. Each replicate PCR for sorted subsets received about 220 ng genomic DNA, equal to tens of thousands of T cell genomes. Purified libraries were measured with a Qubit 3.0 fluorometer, size-checked on a Bioanalyzer 2100, and measured again with the KAPA Library Quantification kit. Every immunoSEQ 96-well plate was sequenced on a separate single-read 150-cycle Illumina NextSeq 550 flow cell. The published analysis was carried out like this. The immunoSEQ output contained only junctional sequences without quality scores, so filtering could not match that applied to full-length reads. Sequences were annotated with PyIR, a Python wrapper for IgBLAST v1.9, using IMGT germline references to assign V/J genes and CDR3. Reads with weak V/J assignments (E-value above 1e-6), missing CDR3, stop codons, out-of-frame junctions, or ambiguous translated residues were removed. V3J clonotypes were defined as sequences sharing the same inferred V gene, J gene, and CDR3 amino acid sequence. Percentage overlap between repertoires was calculated by dividing the number of shared unique clonotypes by the size of the smaller repertoire. RTK rarefaction, the Chao1 estimator, and Recon v2.1 estimates of unobserved clonotypes were used to assess repertoire richness. For all TCRbeta clonotypes obtained by the gDNA method from a few donors, generation probabilities were computed with OLGA. TCRdb re-hosts the immuneACCESS table, in-frame sequences only. Its copies lack some clones; in the studies checked, an unresolved V gene accounts for under half of them, and the cause for the rest is not known. The DNA was the basis for D and trimming; V, J and clone size are from that table. The sample yields 2.3 million or so clones; approximately 93% were counted once. The ten largest clones represent 0.35% to 0.45% of the sample.

The receptor's source is a man aged 18 to 30 in good health. Some clones in this sample may be carry-over from other donors' samples. The chain couples TRBV7-7 to TRBJ2-5; the junction holds 8 bases that match TRBD2. The sample was naive CD4+ T cells from PBMCs. The meaning of the sample's cell subset or site label: CD45RA+ positively selected. The CDR3 region: CASSQTSVQETQYF. In nucleotide form, the sequence is TGTGCCAGCAGCCAGACTAGCGTCCAAGAGACCCAGTACTTC.